The next 8 T cell receptor beta chains were all read from a single sample in a study of early T cells in non-severe SARS-CoV-2 infection. Each CDR3 protein gets one entry after TCRdb re-called the 5' RACE reads with MiXCR. The sample carries 90,000 to 120,000 distinct CDR3 sequences, over 8.5% recorded once. Sequenced material: whole blood. These receptors were collected from an adult who was a healthcare worker with PCR-confirmed SARS-CoV-2 infection or an uninfected control (not recorded which).

There are many counts of this clonotype. This chain joins TRBV12-3 or TRBV12-4 and TRBJ2-2; possible D gene TRBD2, 6 bases. Deletions cut 2 bases from V and 2 bases from J, with 12 bases between. The CDR3 has 16 amino acids. The DNA for the CDR3 is TGTGCCAGCAGTTTAAGCAGTAGCGGAAACACCGGGGAGCTGTTTTTT. This gives the protein CASSLSSSGNTGELFF.

This chain joins TRBV6-2 or TRBV6-3 and TRBJ1-2; 8 bases agree with TRBD1. CDR3 length: 14 amino acids. Germline trimming cut 3 bases from V and 8 bases from J; bases unmatched to any gene: 8. Germline V CDR1 and CDR2: MNHEY, SVGEGT. The CDR3 sequence: CASSYIPDRAGYTF. The CDR3 nucleotides are TGTGCCAGCAGTTATATTCCGGACAGGGCCGGCTACACCTTC.

This clonotype was observed at least ten times. The V gene is TRBV29-1, the J gene TRBJ2-5, with D tentatively TRBD2 (5 bases). In germline, CDR1 is SQVTM, CDR2 ANQGSEA. With 4 bases removed from V and 5 bases from J, the gap between germline ends came to 8 bases. The length of the CDR3 is 11 residues. The CDR3 here is CSVGREETQYF. CDR3 in DNA: TGCAGCGTTGGAAGGGAGGAGACCCAGTACTTC.

This clonotype has at least ten counts. The gene calls are TRBV12-3 or TRBV12-4 and TRBJ2-5; the D gene is possibly TRBD2 (6 bases). The V end lost 8 bases, the J end lost 5 bases, and 15 bases lay between the germline ends. This CDR3 is built from 13 residues. The CDR3 reads CASADRSGETQYF. CDR3 in DNA: TGTGCCAGCGCGGATCGGAGCGGGGAGACCCAGTACTTC.

This clonotype was observed a few times. V and J are TRBV14 and TRBJ1-1; tentatively, D is TRBD1 (5 bases). The CDR3 extends over 14 amino acids. Looked up from germline, CDR1 is SGHDN and CDR2 is FVKESK. V lost 5 bases and J lost 1, with 11 bases in between. The CDR3 DNA sequence: TGTGCCAGCAGCTTAGGGGTACCGAACACTGAAGCTTTCTTT. This translates into CASSLGVPNTEAFF.

The table lists this clonotype with many counts. The J gene is TRBJ1-6, the V gene TRBV7-6; weak D call: TRBD1 (5 bases). The germline CDR1 and CDR2 sequences are SGHVS and FNYEAQ. V lost 5 bases to trimming and J lost 5 bases, with 10 bases between them. This CDR3 has 14 amino acids. The CDR3 nucleotides are TGTGCCAGCAGCCTGGGGGGGAATAATTCACCCCTCCACTTT. As protein: CASSLGGNNSPLHF.

The chain combines TRBV11-2 with TRBJ1-6; D gene uncertain. The CDR3 has 13 amino acids. V dropped 3 bases and J dropped 15 bases, with 15 bases sitting between them. The V gene's germline CDR1 is SGHAT and CDR2 FQNNGV. The CDR3 coding sequence is TGTGCCAGCAGCTTCATAACCGCCAGAGACCTCCACTTT. Translation: CASSFITARDLHF. Variable domain in full (rest from reference TRBV11-2 and TRBJ1-6): EAGVAQSPRYKIIEKRQSVAFWCNPISGHATLYWYQQILGQGPKLLIQFQNNGVVDDSQLPKDRFSAERLKGVDSTLKIQPAKLEDSAVYLCASSFITARDLHFGNGTRLTVT.

This clonotype appeared many times. The rearrangement uses TRBV20-1 and TRBJ2-5; D is unresolved. The CDR3 sequence is 14 residues long. Trimming removed 4 bases from V and 0 bases from J, with 12 bases in between. CDR1 and CDR2 from the germline V gene are DFQATT and SNEGSKA (reference sequence). The CDR3 sequence: CSANTRVYQETQYF. Here the CDR3 DNA reads TGCAGTGCTAATACACGGGTCTACCAAGAGACCCAGTACTTC.